This TCR beta chain was documented in a study of cytomegalovirus exposure and HLA in healthy donors (dated by TCRdb to about 2017). With respect to the entire study: The 670 or so repertoires of the first cohort and the 95 to 150 validation repertoires were produced on the same platform, according to a later analysis. A separate validation cohort of roughly 130 different subjects was used in addition to the roughly 700-subject first cohort. The study was designed to test whether signatures of past pathogen exposure could be identified by cataloging public T cell receptors. To predict cytomegalovirus infection status, the study brought together high-throughput TCR immunosequencing, statistical association of individual TCRs with disease status, and machine learning. Broader findings and caveats from the paper: Across donors, most TCR sequences were observed very rarely, whereas some public TCRs were present in many individuals. In the study, 150 to 200 TCR beta chains were listed as associated with cytomegalovirus. The classifier was reported to diagnose cytomegalovirus status with high specificity and sensitivity in both the original and validation cohorts. In vitro tests confirmed that a few of the cytomegalovirus-associated TCR beta chains recognize cytomegalovirus antigens. A later analysis had no HLA typing for the validation cohort, so co-occurrence there was scored across all 130 or so repertoires. Subsequent analysis determined that TCRs grouped into clusters in the first cohort also showed a tendency toward co-occurrence across the 120 validation repertoires, and 94% of cluster scores exceeded 0. It was suggested by the authors that the approach could potentially be generalized to other disease states and immunological phenotypes.

Libraries were made using the immunoSEQ multiplex PCR assay. As for the original processing: To diagnose cytomegalovirus status from the catalog of TCR beta chain sequences, a statistical classification framework was built. TCRdb took over this immuneACCESS table, retaining in-frame rearrangements with V and J assigned. Such tables are incomplete; in checked studies, under half of the missing clones stem from an unresolved V gene, and the remainder is unexplained. V, J and clone size were drawn from that table, and D and trimming were deduced from the DNA. Within this sample are some 150,000 clones, with around 87% of them counted one time only. In total, the top ten clones hold roughly 1.3% of the sample. For this clone: The antigen this receptor binds is unknown. Base quality data are lacking; no much larger clone is found one base away.

The donors were included in the validation cohort of 90 to 150 subjects, a group kept apart from the roughly 680-subject first cohort. The germline V gene supplies CDR1 MNHEY and CDR2 SVGAGI. Trimming takes 2 bases off V and 2 bases off J; junction bases not matched to a gene: 7. Counted from cysteine to phenylalanine, this CDR3 has 16 amino acids. Only CDR3 DNA remains: 48 bases, in frame from the first base. The receptor comes from a woman between 25 and 40 years old in good health and CMV-seronegative. The sequenced sample consisted of PBMCs. The sequence joins TRBV6-5 to TRBJ2-7, and 9 junction bases match TRBD2. The CDR3 corresponds to CASSYTLAGLAYEQYF. The DNA sequence is given as TGTGCCAGCAGTTACACCCTAGCGGGGCTAGCCTACGAGCAGTACTTC.